Following are 5 T cell receptor beta chains from one sample sequenced in a study of blood T cell repertoires in COVID-19. Libraries were prepared by immunoSEQ multiplex PCR; TCRdb keeps only in-frame clonotypes and omits some of them. The table records fewer than 400,000 clones, around 90% of them present only once. Sample: peripheral blood. Every receptor here comes from a woman aged 30 to 39 with COVID-19, enrolled during active disease.

The gene calls are TRBV12-5 and TRBJ1-1; D is ambiguous. Germline CDR1 is LGHNT and CDR2 is FRNRAP. The CDR3 has 19 residues. The V end lost 0 bases, the J end lost 3 bases, and 23 bases lay between the germline ends. The CDR3 spells CASGLVNKESVGLHTEAFF. DNA for the CDR3: TGTGCTAGTGGTTTGGTAAATAAAGAAAGCGTGGGTTTGCACACTGAAGCTTTCTTT.

This chain links TRBV30 with TRBJ2-7; the match to TRBD2 covers 12 bases. J gave up 7 bases and V 4 bases, and 8 bases lay outside the gene matches. The CDR3 loop spans 14 amino acids. The germline CDR1 and CDR2 sequences are GTSNPN and SVGIG (reference sequence). For the CDR3, the DNA is TGTGCCTGGAAAAGGACTAGCGGGATTGGAGAGCAGTACTTC. Encoded protein: CAWKRTSGIGEQYF.

The J gene is TRBJ2-7, the V gene TRBV6-1; weak D call: TRBD2 (5 bases). This CDR3 has 15 amino acids. V was cut by 2 bases and J by 5 bases, with 16 bases left in between. CDR1 is MNHNS and CDR2 is SASEGT in the germline V gene. CDR3 bases: TGTGCCAGCAGTGAACCGGGAAAAGGAACCCACGAGCAGTACTTC. This sequence encodes CASSEPGKGTHEQYF.

The J gene is TRBJ1-5, the V gene TRBV3-1 (or the pseudogene TRBV3-2); 10 nucleotides agree with TRBD1. This CDR3 has 14 amino acids. Germline CDR1 LGHDT, CDR2 YNNKEL (reference sequence). The trim removed 3 bases at V and 7 bases at J, leaving 3 bases unmatched. For the CDR3, the DNA is TGTGCCAGCAGCCAGGACAGGGGGGGACAGCCCCAGCATTTT. The encoded protein is CASSQDRGGQPQHF.

The chain has TRBV2 and TRBJ2-3; 11 nucleotides align to TRBD2. CDR3 length equals 14 residues. Germline loops: CDR1 SNHLY, CDR2 FYNNEI. Germline trimming cut 7 bases from V and 10 bases from J; bases unmatched to any gene: 10. The CDR3 is CASIPRLAGGAQYF. Written as DNA, the CDR3 is TGTGCCAGCATCCCTCGGCTAGCGGGAGGAGCGCAGTATTTT.